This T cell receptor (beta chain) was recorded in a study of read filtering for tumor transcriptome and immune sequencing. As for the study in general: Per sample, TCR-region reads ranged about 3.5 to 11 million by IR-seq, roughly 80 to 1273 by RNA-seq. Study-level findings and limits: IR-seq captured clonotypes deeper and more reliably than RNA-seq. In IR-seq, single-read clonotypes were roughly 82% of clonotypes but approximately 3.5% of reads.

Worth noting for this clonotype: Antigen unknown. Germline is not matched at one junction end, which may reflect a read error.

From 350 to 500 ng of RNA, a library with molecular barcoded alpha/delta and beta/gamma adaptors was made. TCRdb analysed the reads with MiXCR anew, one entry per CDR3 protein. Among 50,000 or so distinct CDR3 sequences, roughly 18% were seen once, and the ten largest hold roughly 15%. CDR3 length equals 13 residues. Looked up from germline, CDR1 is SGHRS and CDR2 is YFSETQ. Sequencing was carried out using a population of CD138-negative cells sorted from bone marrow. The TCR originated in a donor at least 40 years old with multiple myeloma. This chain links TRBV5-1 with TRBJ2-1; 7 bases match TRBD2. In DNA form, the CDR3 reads TGCGCCAGCAGCTCGGGGCTAGCGGCTGAGCGGTTCTTC. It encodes CASSSGLAAERFF.